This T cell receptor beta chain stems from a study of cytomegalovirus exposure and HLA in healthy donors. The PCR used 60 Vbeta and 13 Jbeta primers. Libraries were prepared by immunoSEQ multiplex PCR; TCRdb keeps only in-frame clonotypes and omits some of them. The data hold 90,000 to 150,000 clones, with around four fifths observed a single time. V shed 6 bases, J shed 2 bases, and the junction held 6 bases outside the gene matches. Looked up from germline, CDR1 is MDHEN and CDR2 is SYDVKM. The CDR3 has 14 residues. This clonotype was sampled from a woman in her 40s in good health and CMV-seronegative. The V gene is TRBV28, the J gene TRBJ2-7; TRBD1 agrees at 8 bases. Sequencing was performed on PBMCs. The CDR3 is CASSAGTGPYEQYF. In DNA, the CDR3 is TGTGCCAGCAGCGCCGGGACAGGACCCTACGAGCAGTACTTC. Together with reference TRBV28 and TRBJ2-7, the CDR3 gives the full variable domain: DVKVTQSSRYLVKRTGEKVFLECVQDMDHENMFWYRQDPGLGLRLIYFSYDVKMKEKGDIPEGYSVSREKKERFSLILESASTNQTSMYLCASSAGTGPYEQYFGPGTRLTVT.